This is a list of T cell receptor beta chains from one sample in a study of metastatic and nonmetastatic thyroid tumors. Using MiXCR, TCRdb reanalyzed the PCR reads. The sample holds around 15,000 clones, 26% seen once. The specimen was tumor tissue. These receptors all come from a female donor with papillary thyroid cancer or a benign thyroid nodule (not recorded which). Some clones in this sample may be carry-over from other donors' samples. Both conserved end residues are part of each CDR3. A D gene is named only where the DNA matches it firmly. Clone size, where shown, is once, few, many, or a class for clones that have expanded.

TGTGCCATCAGTGAAAGGACAGGTGCCTCCTATGGCTACACCTTC CAISERTGASYGYTF few TRBV10-3 TRBD1 TRBJ1-2
TGTGCCAGTATTAGAGGGGGCGGTTTTAGCTCCTACGAGCAGTACTTC CASIRGGGFSSYEQYF - TRBV19 TRBD1 TRBJ2-7
TGCAGTGCTAGATCTGGGCCTGGACAGGGATACGAGCAGTACTTC CSARSGPGQGYEQYF - TRBV20-1 TRBD1 TRBJ2-7
TGTGCCAGCAGTGAAAGGGTATATTCCTACGAGCAGTACTTC CASSERVYSYEQYF few TRBV2 - TRBJ2-7
TGCGCCAGCAGCCAAGTTATTGACAGCTCGGGTGGCTACACCTTC CASSQVIDSSGGYTF medium-sized TRBV4-1 - TRBJ1-2
TGTGCCACTAGTGTGCCAGGGGCAAGGGAGACACAGTACTTC CATSVPGARETQYF - TRBV24-1 - TRBJ2-5
TGTGCCAGCAGTTTTAGGGGACCAAATGAGCAGTTCTTC CASSFRGPNEQFF many TRBV12-3/TRBV12-4 - TRBJ2-1
TGCAGTGCTAGAGTTGGGGTCGCCGGGAGGAACACTGAAGCTTTCTTT CSARVGVAGRNTEAFF - TRBV20-1 - TRBJ1-1
TGTGCCAGCATTAAACAGGGGGCATCATGGCAAGAGACCCAGTACTTC CASIKQGASWQETQYF many TRBV6-1 TRBD1 TRBJ2-5
TGCAGTGCTAACGGGGGGGAGCTCGGGCGCGAGCAGTACTTC CSANGGELGREQYF many TRBV20-1 TRBD2 TRBJ2-7
TGCGCCAGCAGCCAAGGACTGACAGAACGGGATCAGCCCCAGCATTTT CASSQGLTERDQPQHF - TRBV4-1 - TRBJ1-5
TGTGCCAGCTCACTTGACAGGGCTGATGGCTACACCTTC CASSLDRADGYTF - TRBV18 TRBD1 TRBJ1-2
TGTGCCAGCAGTTACCCTATCGGCCAAGGGACCCAGTACTTC CASSYPIGQGTQYF - TRBV6-2/TRBV6-3 - TRBJ2-5
TGTGCCAGCAGTTTCGGGGATACGCAGTATTTT CASSFGDTQYF many TRBV27 - TRBJ2-3
TGTGCCATCAGTGAGTCGACGGGCGGGAGGTCCTACAATGAGCAGTTCTTC CAISESTGGRSYNEQFF medium-sized TRBV10-3 TRBD2 TRBJ2-1
TGCAGTGCTAGAGTGGGTATGAAGGGGTCCAGGACCCGAGAGACCCAGTACTTC CSARVGMKGSRTRETQYF - TRBV20-1 - TRBJ2-5
TGCGCCAGCAGTGTAGTGGGGGTGAGAGCAGATACGCAGTATTTT CASSVVGVRADTQYF few TRBV10-1 - TRBJ2-3
TGTGCCTGGAGTGCCCAGAACACTGAAGCTTTCTTT CAWSAQNTEAFF many TRBV30 - TRBJ1-1
TGTGCCAGCAGCTTAGGAGGGGGTGAGCAGTTCTTC CASSLGGGEQFF many TRBV7-8 - TRBJ2-1
TGCAGTGCTAGCGGGGACCAAGAGACCCAGTACTTC CSASGDQETQYF - TRBV20-1 - TRBJ2-5
TGTGCCAGCACCCATCTGTACTACTCCTACGAGCAGTACTTC CASTHLYYSYEQYF once TRBV3-1 - TRBJ2-7
TGTGCCAGCAGGCTCTGCAGGGGAACAGATACGCAGTATTTT CASRLCRGTDTQYF - TRBV12-3/TRBV12-4 - TRBJ2-3
TGTGCCAGTGCGACCGAGGCATACAATGAGCAGTTCTTC CASATEAYNEQFF few TRBV19 - TRBJ2-1
TGCGCCAGCAGCTTGGACAGCTTTGGTAATGAGCAGTTCTTC CASSLDSFGNEQFF - TRBV5-1 - TRBJ2-1
TGTGCCAGCAGTGTAGACTACACAGATACGCAGTATTTT CASSVDYTDTQYF medium-sized TRBV2 - TRBJ2-3
TGTGCCAGCAGAATTCGGACAGGGCGGTGGGAGACCCAGTACTTC CASRIRTGRWETQYF few TRBV27 TRBD1 TRBJ2-5
TGTGCCAGCAGGGTGAGATTGCGGGGGGGCCGGGAAGATACGCAGTATTTT CASRVRLRGGREDTQYF - TRBV11-2 TRBD2 TRBJ2-3
TGCAGTGCTCCCCAGACTAATAGCAATCAGCCCCAGCACTTT CSAPQTNSNQPQHF - TRBV20-1 - TRBJ1-5
TGCGCCAGCAGTGAGGGACGGGGGTCCTCCTACGAGCAGTACTTC CASSEGRGSSYEQYF few TRBV10-1 - TRBJ2-7
TGTGCCAGCAGTTTTGATGGTTGTGCTCCTGGGGCCAACGTCCTGACTTTC CASSFDGCAPGANVLTF - TRBV28 - TRBJ2-6
TGTGCCAGCAGGCGGGACTCTAAGACCACAGATACGCAGTATTTT CASRRDSKTTDTQYF many TRBV12-3/TRBV12-4 - TRBJ2-3
TGTGCCAGCAGCTCAGACAGGGCCTCGGAAGCTTTCTTT CASSSDRASEAFF - TRBV11-2 TRBD1 TRBJ1-1
TGTGCCAGCAGCCTGTCGACAGGGACCGGGGAGCTGTTTTTT CASSLSTGTGELFF many TRBV11-1 TRBD1 TRBJ2-2
TGTGCCAGCACGGGACTAGCGGGAGGGGGAACCTACGAGCAGTACTTC CASTGLAGGGTYEQYF many TRBV7-9 TRBD2 TRBJ2-7
TGTGCCAGCAGTCCCGGGACTAGGGGTGAGCAGTACTTC CASSPGTRGEQYF - TRBV6-1 TRBD2 TRBJ2-7
TGTGCCAGCAGTTCTCCGGGACGCGCGGGCCAAGAGACCCAGTACTTC CASSSPGRAGQETQYF many TRBV2 - TRBJ2-5
TGTGCCAGTAGTAGGGGGGCTTGGTATTCACCCCTCCACTTT CASSRGAWYSPLHF many TRBV19 - TRBJ1-6
TGTGCCAGCATGCGGGGCCCTAGAGATACGCAGTATTTT CASMRGPRDTQYF many TRBV6-1 - TRBJ2-3
TGTGCCTGGAGTCATCAGGGACCTCAAGAGACCCAGTACTTC CAWSHQGPQETQYF medium-sized TRBV30 - TRBJ2-5
TGCAGTGCTAGACCTTGGACAGGTCGAGAAGAGACCCAGTACTTC CSARPWTGREETQYF once TRBV20-1 TRBD1 TRBJ2-5